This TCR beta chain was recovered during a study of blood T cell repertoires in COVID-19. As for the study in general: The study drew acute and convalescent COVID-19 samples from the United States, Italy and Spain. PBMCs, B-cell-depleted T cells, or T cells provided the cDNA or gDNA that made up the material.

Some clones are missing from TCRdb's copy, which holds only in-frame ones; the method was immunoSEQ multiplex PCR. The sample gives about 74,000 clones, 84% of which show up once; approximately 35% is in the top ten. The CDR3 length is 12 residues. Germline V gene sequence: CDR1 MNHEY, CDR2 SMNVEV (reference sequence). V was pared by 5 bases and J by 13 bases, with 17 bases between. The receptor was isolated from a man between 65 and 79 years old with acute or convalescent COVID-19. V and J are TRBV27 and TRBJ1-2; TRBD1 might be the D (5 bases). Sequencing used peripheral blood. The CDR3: CASSATGHPGTF. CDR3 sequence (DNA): TGTGCCAGCAGTGCAACAGGACACCCTGGCACCTTC.